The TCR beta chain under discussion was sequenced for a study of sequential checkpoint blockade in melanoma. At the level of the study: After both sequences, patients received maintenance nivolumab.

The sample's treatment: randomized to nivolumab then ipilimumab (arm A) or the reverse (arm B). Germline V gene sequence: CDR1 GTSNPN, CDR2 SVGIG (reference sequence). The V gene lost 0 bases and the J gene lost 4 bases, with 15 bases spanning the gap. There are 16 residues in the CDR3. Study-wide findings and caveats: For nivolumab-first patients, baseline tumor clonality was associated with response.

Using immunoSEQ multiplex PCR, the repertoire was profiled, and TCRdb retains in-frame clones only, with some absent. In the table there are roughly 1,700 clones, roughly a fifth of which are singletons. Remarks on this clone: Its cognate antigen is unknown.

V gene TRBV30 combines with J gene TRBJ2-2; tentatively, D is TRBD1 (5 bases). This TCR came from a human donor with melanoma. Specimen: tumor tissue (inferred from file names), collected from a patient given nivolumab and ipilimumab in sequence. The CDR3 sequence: CAWSVSLTVTTGELFF. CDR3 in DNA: TGTGCCTGGAGTGTAAGTTTGACAGTTACCACCGGGGAGCTGTTTTTT.